These 32 T cell receptor beta chains share one sample of origin, sequenced in a study of blood T cell repertoires in COVID-19. TCRdb keeps only in-frame clones here, not all; method: immunoSEQ multiplex PCR. The sample consists of 210,000 or so clones, 89% of them appearing once. Sequenced input: peripheral blood. The receptors were gathered from a woman between 40 and 55 years old with acute or convalescent COVID-19.

This clone was seen once. V gene TRBV12-3 or TRBV12-4 combines with J gene TRBJ2-1, with no clear D. The V end lost 6 bases, the J end lost 6 bases, and 6 bases lay between the germline ends. This CDR3 contains 11 residues. CDR3 in amino acids: CASSYSNEQFF. The CDR3 region has the DNA TGTGCCAGCAGCTACAGCAATGAGCAGTTCTTC.

The chain combines TRBV10-2 with TRBJ1-1, with a possible D match to TRBD1 (6 bases). The CDR3 covers 15 residues. V lost 8 bases, J lost 3 bases, and 19 bases lay in between. Germline values: CDR1 WSHSY, CDR2 SAAADI. CDR3 DNA: TGCGCCAGCGGGACCCTTGGGGGCGAGGACACTGAAGCTTTCTTT. This translates into CASGTLGGEDTEAFF.

The V call is TRBV7-2, the J call TRBJ2-1; TRBD2 might be the D (6 bases). The CDR3 has 14 amino acids. Germline CDR1 is SGHTA and CDR2 is FQGNSA. The V and J ends lost 5 bases and 10 bases respectively, with 18 bases between them. CDR3 residues: CASSHLRGLAEQFF. CDR3 in DNA: TGTGCCAGCAGCCACCTTCGGGGCCTAGCGGAGCAGTTCTTC.

This clone was found once. This sequence joins TRBV2 and TRBJ2-2, with a tentative D call TRBD2 (5 bases). CDR1 and CDR2 (germline): SNHLY, FYNNEI. The CDR3 sequence is 13 residues long. V lost 4 bases, J lost 5 bases, and 8 bases lay in between. The CDR3, as DNA: TGTGCCAGCAGTGGAGGAGGTACCGGGGAGCTGTTTTTT. Translation: CASSGGGTGELFF.

CDR3 protein: CSVCRGGPGTEAFF. Written as DNA, the CDR3 is TGCAGCGTTTGCCGGGGGGGGCCGGGTACTGAAGCTTTCTTT. This rearrangement joins TRBV29-1 to TRBJ1-1, with D possibly TRBD1 on 6 matching bases. The germline V gene has CDR1 SQVTM and CDR2 ANQGSEA. This CDR3 contains 14 residues. V was clipped by 5 bases and J by 5 bases, with 18 bases between them.

The V gene is TRBV5-1, the J gene TRBJ2-3; 10 nucleotides match TRBD2. Unmatched junction bases numbered 8, after V lost 4 bases and J lost 0 bases. The CDR3 contains 17 residues. Germline CDR1 SGHRS, CDR2 YFSETQ. CDR3 nucleotide sequence: TGCGCCAGCAGCGAAAGCGGGGGGGGACCTAGCACAGATACGCAGTATTTT. Its translation: CASSESGGGPSTDTQYF.

The rearrangement uses TRBV30 and TRBJ1-1; TRBD1 is a possible D gene (6 bases). The CDR3 spans 13 residues. Germline V gene sequence: CDR1 GTSNPN, CDR2 SVGIG (reference sequence). V was clipped by 3 bases and J by 7 bases, with 15 bases between them. This CDR3 is CAWSPLAGDEAFF. The CDR3 region has the DNA TGTGCCTGGAGCCCGTTGGCAGGGGATGAAGCTTTCTTT. Complete variable domain (other parts from reference TRBV30 and TRBJ1-1): SQTIHQWPATLVQPVGSPLSLECTVEGTSNPNLYWYRQAAGRGLQLLFYSVGIGQISSEVPQNLSASRPQDRQFILSSKKLLLSDSGFYLCAWSPLAGDEAFFGQGTRLTVV.

The chain joins TRBV11-2 to TRBJ2-2; D possibly corresponds to TRBD1 (5 bases). The CDR3 loop spans 14 amino acids. Trimming cost V 1 base and J 6 bases, with 9 bases left between them. CDR1 is SGHAT and CDR2 is FQNNGV in the germline V gene. In DNA, the CDR3 is TGTGCCAGCAGCTTAGCAGGGTTCGCCGGGGAGCTGTTTTTT. This sequence encodes CASSLAGFAGELFF.

This sequence joins TRBV19 and TRBJ2-2; 8 bases fit TRBD1. Per the germline V gene, CDR1 is LNHDA and CDR2 is SQIVND (reference sequence). The CDR3 totals 16 residues. V lost 4 bases, J lost 2 bases, and 6 bases stayed unmatched. DNA for the CDR3: TGTGCCAGTAGTAACCCCGGGACAGGAAACACCGGGGAGCTGTTTTTT. Protein: CASSNPGTGNTGELFF.

This clone was picked up a small number of times. V usage is TRBV6-5 and J usage is TRBJ2-6; D perhaps matches TRBD1 (6 bases). The CDR3 consists of 15 residues. The V end was cut by 6 bases, the J end by 4 bases, with 13 bases between. Germline V gives CDR1 MNHEY, CDR2 SVGAGI. CDR3 sequence reads: CASSVQGPGANVLTF. CDR3 in DNA: TGTGCCAGCAGCGTACAGGGCCCGGGGGCCAACGTCCTGACTTTC.

The V and J genes are TRBV27 and TRBJ2-7; 9 bases are shared with TRBD1. CDR1 and CDR2 from the germline V gene are MNHEY and SMNVEV (reference sequence). The CDR3 sequence is 14 residues long. V lost 6 bases and J lost 3; bases outside the gene matches: 6. The CDR3 DNA follows: TGTGCCAGCAGACCTGGGACAGGGAACTACGAGCAGTACGTC. Amino acid sequence: CASRPGTGNYEQYV.

The CDR3 nucleotides are TGTGCCAGCTCACCATACGGGGGGGAAGAGACCCAGTACTTC. Translating gives CASSPYGGEETQYF. This chain uses TRBV18 with TRBJ2-5; 8 nucleotides match TRBD2. Germline CDR1 is KGHSH and CDR2 is LQKENI. J lost 3 bases, V lost 2 bases, and 2 bases had no gene match. There are 14 residues in the CDR3.

In this sample, this clone turned up a few times. The gene calls are TRBV25-1 and TRBJ1-2; 8 nucleotides align to TRBD1. CDR3 size: 16 residues. Germline V gene data show CDR1 as MGHDK and CDR2 as SYGVNS. V dropped 5 bases and J dropped 6; count of bases not matched to a gene: 14. The CDR3 DNA is TGTGCCAGCAGTACCCAATTTTTAGACAGGGGAGATGGCTACACCTTC. Amino acids: CASSTQFLDRGDGYTF.

This chain uses TRBV5-5 with TRBJ2-5; weak D call: TRBD1 (6 bases). The CDR3 length is 15 residues. Trimming left V 4 bases short and J 4 bases short, with 17 bases between. Germline-derived CDR1 and CDR2 are SGHKS and YYEKEE (reference sequence). CDR3 nucleotides: TGTGCCAGCAGCCCGGACACAGCCAGGGGAGAGACCCAGTACTTC. It yields the protein CASSPDTARGETQYF.

The V gene is TRBV18, the J gene TRBJ1-2; 8 bases map to TRBD1. The V gene's germline CDR1 is KGHSH and CDR2 LQKENI. The CDR3 runs to 14 residues. The junction had 3 bases not matched to a gene; V was cut back by 3 bases and J by 3 bases. The CDR3 spells CASSPGQVHYGYTF. As DNA, the CDR3 is TGTGCCAGCTCACCGGGACAGGTTCACTATGGCTACACCTTC.

The chain carries TRBV28 and TRBJ1-2, with D possibly being TRBD1 (5 bases). From germline, CDR1 is MDHEN and CDR2 SYDVKM. Trimming removed 10 bases from V and 4 bases from J, with 10 bases in between. There are 11 residues in the CDR3. In DNA form, the CDR3 reads TGTGCCACCGGGGGGTCCTATGGCTACACCTTC. It encodes CATGGSYGYTF.

The rearrangement links TRBV5-1 to TRBJ2-5, with 10 bases that match TRBD1. Per germline, CDR1 SGHRS and CDR2 YFSETQ. The CDR3 loop spans 15 amino acids. V gave up 4 bases and J gave up 5 bases; unmatched junction bases: 8. For the CDR3, the DNA is TGCGCCAGCAGCCCAGGGACAGGGGTTGGGGAGACCCAGTACTTC. Protein: CASSPGTGVGETQYF. Filled out from reference TRBV5-1 and TRBJ2-5, the complete variable domain reads KAGVTQTPRYLIKTRGQQVTLSCSPISGHRSVSWYQQTPGQGLQFLFEYFSETQRNKGNFPGRFSGRQFSNSRSEMNVSTLELGDSALYLCASSPGTGVGETQYFGPGTRLLVL.

The chain links TRBV4-2 to TRBJ2-3; 11 bases are a match to TRBD2. This CDR3 region has 16 residues. The V gene's germline CDR1 is LGHNA and CDR2 YNFKEQ. V was pared by 4 bases and J by 4 bases, with 7 bases of the junction left unmatched. The CDR3 is CASSRIAGGSADTQYF. CDR3 sequence (DNA): TGTGCCAGCAGCCGAATAGCGGGGGGGTCGGCAGATACGCAGTATTTT.

The V call is TRBV6-6, the J call TRBJ2-2, with 10 bases identical to TRBD1. There are 14 residues in the CDR3. Germline trimming cut 4 bases from V and 6 bases from J; bases unmatched to any gene: 2. Germline V gene data show CDR1 as MNHNY and CDR2 as SVGAGI (reference sequence). DNA of the CDR3: TGTGCCAGCAGTTCTGGACAGGGGGCCGGGGAGCTGTTTTTT. As protein: CASSSGQGAGELFF.

V gene TRBV3-1 (or the pseudogene TRBV3-2) combines with J gene TRBJ2-5, with 8 bases identical to TRBD1. The germline gives CDR1 LGHDT, CDR2 YNNKEL (reference sequence). The CDR3 contains 18 residues. Unmatched junction bases numbered 12, after V lost 0 bases and J lost 3 bases. CDR3: CASSQDSRDRRPEETQYF. The CDR3 DNA is TGTGCCAGCAGCCAAGATTCCCGGGACAGGAGGCCCGAAGAGACCCAGTACTTC.

J is TRBJ2-1 and V is TRBV24-1; possibly TRBD2 for D (6 bases). Trimming cost V 3 bases and J 11 bases, with 25 bases left between them. The CDR3 contains 17 residues. The germline V gene has CDR1 KGHDR and CDR2 SFDVKD. The CDR3 here is CATSDETEMTSSAKQFF. In DNA form, the CDR3 reads TGTGCCACCAGTGATGAAACCGAAATGACTAGTTCCGCAAAGCAGTTCTTC.

The chain is built from TRBV19 and TRBJ2-1; D is possibly TRBD2 (5 bases). The germline V gene has CDR1 LNHDA and CDR2 SQIVND (reference sequence). There are 16 residues in the CDR3. The germline V and J ends were trimmed by 3 bases and 2 bases, with 14 bases remaining between them. The chain's CDR3 is CASSIPAVPPYNEQFF. CDR3 bases: TGTGCCAGTAGTATTCCAGCGGTGCCGCCCTACAATGAGCAGTTCTTC.

CDR3 sequence reads: CASSPRLSSGNTIYF. The CDR3 DNA reads as TGTGCCAGCAGCCCACGACTGAGCTCTGGAAACACCATATATTTT. The V and J genes are TRBV7-9 and TRBJ1-3; D remains ambiguous. The CDR3 is 15 residues long. The ends were cut back, 5 bases at V and 0 bases at J, with 11 bases in the middle. The germline V gene encodes CDR1 SEHNR and CDR2 FQNEAQ (reference sequence). Looking up the rest from reference TRBV7-9 and TRBJ1-3 gives the full variable domain: DTGVSQNPRHKITKRGQNVTFRCDPISEHNRLYWYRQTLGQGPEFLTYFQNEAQLEKSRLLSDRFSAERPKGSFSTLEIQRTEQGDSAMYLCASSPRLSSGNTIYFGEGSWLTVV.

V usage is TRBV6-5 and J usage is TRBJ1-2; D is uncertain. The CDR3 runs 14 residues. Germline CDR1 MNHEY, CDR2 SVGAGI. V lost 8 bases, J lost 7 bases, and 20 bases lay in between. The CDR3 loop is CASVSPGEGRGYTF. In DNA, the CDR3 is TGTGCCAGCGTCTCCCCCGGGGAGGGTCGTGGCTACACCTTC.

The chain couples TRBV5-3 to TRBJ1-4; TRBD1 matches 8 bases. TRBV5-3 is an ORF, and what it does is uncertain. The CDR3 consists of 15 residues. The V gene end was trimmed by 0 bases and the J gene end by 7 bases; junction bases not matched to a gene: 5. The CDR3, as DNA: TGTGCCAGAAGCTTGGCCAGGGGGCAAATTGAAAAACTGTTTTTT. This sequence encodes CARSLARGQIEKLFF.

This clone was seen a handful of times. This chain uses TRBV2 with TRBJ2-1; 9 bases align to TRBD2. CDR1 is SNHLY and CDR2 is FYNNEI in the germline V gene. This CDR3 has 17 amino acids. V dropped 4 bases and J dropped 3; count of bases not matched to a gene: 10. This CDR3 reads CASSGSSLAGIYNEQFF. The CDR3 DNA sequence: TGTGCCAGCAGTGGTAGTAGTCTAGCGGGGATCTACAATGAGCAGTTCTTC.

The chain employs TRBV11-2 and TRBJ1-3, with 8 nucleotides matching TRBD1. The CDR3 is made up of 15 amino acids. V shed 5 bases, J shed 2 bases, and the junction held 5 bases outside the gene matches. Germline V gene data show CDR1 as SGHAT and CDR2 as FQNNGV. CDR3 sequence (DNA): TGTGCCAGCAGCAAAGGACAGGGAGCTGGAAACACCATATATTTT. Its translation: CASSKGQGAGNTIYF.

The chain has TRBV4-1 and TRBJ2-1, with 8 bases that match TRBD1. The CDR3 has 16 amino acids. V dropped 8 bases and J dropped 10; count of bases not matched to a gene: 19. CDR1 and CDR2 (germline): MGHRA, YSYEKL. This CDR3 reads CASQGLVSGGLGEQFF. The CDR3, as DNA: TGCGCCAGCCAGGGTCTAGTGTCAGGGGGCTTGGGAGAGCAGTTCTTC.

Only one count was recorded for this clone. The chain has TRBV10-3 and TRBJ2-7; no firm D call. The CDR3 has 16 amino acids. Germline CDR1 ENHRY, CDR2 SYGVKD. V gave up 4 bases and J gave up 4 bases, with 20 bases separating them. The CDR3 sequence is CAISGSRSTFQYEQYV. The CDR3 bases are TGTGCCATCAGTGGCTCCCGATCCACTTTTCAATACGAGCAGTACGTC.

In DNA form, the CDR3 reads TGTGCCAGCAGTTGGGACAGGGGGTCGAACACTGAAGCTTTCTTT. It encodes CASSWDRGSNTEAFF. The rearrangement links TRBV2 to TRBJ1-1; 11 bases line up with TRBD1. The length of the CDR3 is 15 residues. V gave up 5 bases and J gave up 1 base; unmatched junction bases: 3. CDR1 and CDR2 (germline): SNHLY, FYNNEI.

Worth noting for this clone: The same CDR3 also results from other DNA sequences found in this sample. This chain links TRBV5-4 with TRBJ2-1; the match to TRBD2 covers 8 bases. CDR1 and CDR2 (germline): SGHNT, YYREEE (reference sequence). The CDR3 is made up of 13 amino acids. The V segment lost 0 bases and the J segment 7 bases; nucleotides outside the gene matches: 0. The CDR3 nucleotides read TGTGCCAGCAGCTTGGCGGGGGGGAATGAGCAGTTCTTC. Amino acid sequence: CASSLAGGNEQFF.

V usage is TRBV4-1 and J usage is TRBJ1-2; 8 bases match TRBD1. The CDR3 is 16 residues long. With 1 base clipped from V and 8 bases from J, the junction kept 12 bases outside the gene matches. Germline CDR1 is MGHRA and CDR2 is YSYEKL. Written as DNA, the CDR3 is TGCGCCAGCAGCCAAGGTTTTGACAGGGGAGTGAGAGGCTACACCTTC. Its protein is CASSQGFDRGVRGYTF.